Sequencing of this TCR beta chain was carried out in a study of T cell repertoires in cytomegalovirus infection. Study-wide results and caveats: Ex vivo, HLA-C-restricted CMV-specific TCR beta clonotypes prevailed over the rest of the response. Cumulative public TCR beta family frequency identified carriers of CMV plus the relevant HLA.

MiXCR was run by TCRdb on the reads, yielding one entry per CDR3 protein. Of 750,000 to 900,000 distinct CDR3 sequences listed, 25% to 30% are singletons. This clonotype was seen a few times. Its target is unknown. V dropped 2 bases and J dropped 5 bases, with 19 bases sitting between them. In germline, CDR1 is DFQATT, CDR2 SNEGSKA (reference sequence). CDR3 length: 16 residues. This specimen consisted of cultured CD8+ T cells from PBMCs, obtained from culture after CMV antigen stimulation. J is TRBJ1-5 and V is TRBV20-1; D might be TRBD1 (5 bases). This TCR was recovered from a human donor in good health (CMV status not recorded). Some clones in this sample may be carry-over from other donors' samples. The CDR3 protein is CSARSPRRDLDQPQHF. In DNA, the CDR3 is TGCAGTGCTAGAAGCCCCCGCCGGGACCTAGATCAGCCCCAGCATTTT.